This TCR beta chain was found in a study of blood T cell repertoires in COVID-19. V dropped 4 bases and J dropped 4 bases, with 7 bases sitting between them. Germline V gives CDR1 SQVTM, CDR2 ANQGSEA. CDR3 length equals 12 residues. The protocol was immunoSEQ multiplex PCR, while the TCRdb copy is restricted to in-frame clones and leaves out a portion. The profile shows around 420,000 clones, approximately 88% of them singletons. The sample taken for sequencing was PBMCs or T cells enriched from blood (not recorded which). The J gene is TRBJ1-4, the V gene TRBV29-1; D might be TRBD1 (6 bases). This receptor was obtained from a middle-aged woman with acute COVID-19. CDR3 in amino acids: CSVAQGNEKLFF. The CDR3 DNA reads TGCAGCGTTGCACAGGGTAATGAAAAACTGTTTTTT.